This TCR beta chain was recovered during a study of blood T cell repertoires in COVID-19. Study overall: Acute and convalescent COVID-19 samples came from the United States, Italy and Spain.

Enrollees, roughly 18 to 90 years old, lived in roughly 24 US areas. This CDR3 region has 15 residues. Germline assignment: CDR1 SGHNT and CDR2 YYREEE (reference sequence). V lost 0 bases and J lost 1, with 10 bases in between. In the original processing: Amplification with reference gene primers provided the estimates of nucleated cell counts. Assay used: immunoSEQ multiplex PCR; TCRdb lists only in-frame clones, some missing. D and trimming were read from the DNA, whereas the V and J calls and clone size are those reported in that table. The top ten hold less than 8% of the sample, which has 150,000 to 200,000 clones, roughly 90% seen once.

The sequencing sample was made of PBMCs or T cells enriched from blood (not recorded which). This receptor was obtained from a woman aged 50 to 65 who had recovered from COVID-19. This chain joins TRBV5-4 and TRBJ1-2; no definite D call. The DNA for the CDR3 is TGTGCCAGCAGCTTGGCCGGGGAAGTTAACTATGGCTACACCTTC. Amino acids: CASSLAGEVNYGYTF.